This T cell receptor (beta chain) was profiled in a study of blood T cell repertoires in COVID-19. Study as a whole: From the United States, Italy and Spain came samples of acute and convalescent COVID-19.

The CDR3 is 14 amino acids. The V gene's germline CDR1 is SGHRS and CDR2 YFSETQ. The ends lost 1 base at V and 5 bases at J; junction bases unmatched: 5. Sequenced by immunoSEQ multiplex PCR; TCRdb stores in-frame clones only, minus some. Among 9,000 to 13,000 clones, about 88% were seen once, and the ten largest hold 5% to 7%. The sequenced sample consisted of peripheral blood. This chain links TRBV5-1 with TRBJ1-1, with TRBD1 matching 7 bases. The source of this sequence is a human donor in a cohort sampled during active COVID-19. CDR3 nucleotide sequence: TGCGCCAGCAGCTTGCAAGGGGGCTTTACTGAAGCTTTCTTT. It is translated as CASSLQGGFTEAFF.